The sequence of this T cell receptor beta chain was determined in a study of blood T cell repertoires in COVID-19. Overall study: Material from acute and convalescent COVID-19 was sourced from the United States, Italy and Spain.

As originally analysed: Counts of nucleated cells, estimated from reference gene primer amplification, were obtained. The repertoire was sequenced with immunoSEQ multiplex PCR; TCRdb's copy has only in-frame clones and lacks some. V, J and clone size are those of that table, while D and trimming were read from the DNA. The sample shows tens of thousands of clones, roughly 78% of them seen only once. CDR1 and CDR2 from the germline V gene are LGHDT and YNNKEL (reference sequence). The CDR3 length is 16 residues. V shed 4 bases and J 5 bases; nucleotides not matched to a gene: 8. This sequence originates from a man between 60 and 75 years old with active or convalescent COVID-19. What was sequenced was peripheral blood. The chain is built from TRBV3-1 (or the pseudogene TRBV3-2) and TRBJ2-1; 10 bases match TRBD2. The CDR3 sequence: CASSPALAGANNEQFF. Written as DNA, the CDR3 is TGTGCCAGCAGCCCCGCCCTAGCGGGGGCGAACAATGAGCAGTTCTTC.